Listed here are 27 T cell receptor beta chains from one sample, sequenced in a study of blood T cell repertoires in COVID-19. Data came from immunoSEQ multiplex PCR; TCRdb stores just in-frame clones and leaves some out. The sample carries roughly 160,000 clones, around 82% recorded once. Sequenced input: peripheral blood. Every receptor here comes from a woman in her 70s who had recovered from COVID-19.

The chain combines TRBV7-3 with TRBJ2-5; 8 nucleotides match TRBD2. The germline V gene has CDR1 SGHTA and CDR2 FQGTGA. The CDR3 has 12 residues. With 5 bases clipped from V and 9 bases from J, the junction kept 5 bases outside the gene matches. CDR3 loop: CASSHRGGAQYF. DNA of the CDR3: TGTGCCAGCAGCCACCGGGGGGGGGCCCAGTACTTC.

The J gene is TRBJ1-2, the V gene TRBV7-9; D might be TRBD1 (5 bases). The CDR3 length is 12 residues. Germline V lookup: CDR1 SEHNR, CDR2 FQNEAQ (reference sequence). V was trimmed by 5 bases and J by 3 bases, leaving 7 bases between them. This CDR3 reads CASSRGDYGYTF. Written as DNA, the CDR3 is TGTGCCAGCAGCAGGGGAGACTATGGCTACACCTTC.

The chain is built from TRBV7-9 and TRBJ1-1; D not resolved. Trimming left V 1 base short and J 11 bases short, with 11 bases between. The CDR3 covers 12 residues. Per the germline V gene, CDR1 is SEHNR and CDR2 is FQNEAQ (reference sequence). As DNA, the CDR3 is TGTGCCAGCAGCTTAGTCCGGGAATCGGCTTTCTTT. Translating gives CASSLVRESAFF.

V gene TRBV9 combines with J gene TRBJ2-3; TRBD2 matches 7 bases. The CDR3 has 15 amino acids. Trimming removed 0 bases from V and 1 base from J; junction bases left unmatched: 2. CDR1 SGDLS and CDR2 YYNGEE come from the germline V gene. CDR3 sequence (DNA): TGTGCCAGCAGCGTAGGAGGGAGGGGCACAGATACGCAGTATTTT. Residues: CASSVGGRGTDTQYF.

The chain links TRBV4-3 to TRBJ2-7, with 9 bases that match TRBD2. The germline CDR1 and CDR2 sequences are LGHNA and YSLEER. Germline trimming cut 1 base from V and 2 bases from J; bases unmatched to any gene: 9. The CDR3 is 17 amino acids. CDR3 protein: CASSQGVAGVSPYEQYF. In DNA form, the CDR3 reads TGCGCCAGCAGCCAAGGGGTAGCGGGAGTAAGTCCCTACGAGCAGTACTTC.

This clone was observed a single time. Here the CDR3 reads CASSPPLRQANYGYTF. For the CDR3, the DNA is TGTGCCAGCAGTCCCCCCCTCCGGCAGGCAAACTATGGCTACACCTTC. This chain joins TRBV6-2 or TRBV6-3 and TRBJ1-2; D remains ambiguous. In germline, CDR1 is MNHEY, CDR2 SVGEGT. The CDR3 runs 16 residues. Deletions cut 5 bases from V and 2 bases from J, with 18 bases between.

The table lists this clone with a count of one. This chain links TRBV19 with TRBJ1-1, with TRBD1 as a possible D gene (5 bases). This CDR3 contains 13 residues. The germline V gene encodes CDR1 LNHDA and CDR2 SQIVND (reference sequence). Between the trimmed V and J ends, which lost 10 bases and 4 bases, there was a span of 16 bases. The CDR3, as DNA: TGTGCCACCTACGACAGAGTTAGCACTGAAGCTTTCTTT. This gives the protein CATYDRVSTEAFF.

The genes are TRBV15 and TRBJ1-5; D ambiguous. Trimming took 4 bases from V and 1 from J, leaving 17 bases between them. This CDR3 comprises 17 residues. Germline V gives CDR1 LNHNV, CDR2 YYDKDF (reference sequence). The CDR3 here is CATSKRFGFGSNQPQHF. As DNA, the CDR3 is TGTGCCACCAGCAAAAGGTTCGGGTTTGGGAGCAATCAGCCCCAGCATTTT.

Details on this clone: The junction departs from the called germline gene at one end, perhaps through a read error. The V and J genes are TRBV11-3 and TRBJ1-2; maybe TRBD1 (5 bases). The CDR3 loop spans 16 amino acids. CDR1 and CDR2 (germline): SGHNT, YENEEA. In nucleotides, the CDR3 is TGTGCCACCAGCAGGGTACCCGGGAGCCGTAACTATGGCTACACCTTC. Protein sequence: CATSRVPGSRNYGYTF.

V usage is TRBV7-9 and J usage is TRBJ2-5; 9 bases are a match to TRBD2. The V gene's germline CDR1 is SEHNR and CDR2 FQNEAQ (reference sequence). CDR3 length equals 15 residues. The J segment lost 4 bases and the V segment lost 8 bases, leaving 11 bases of the junction unmatched. The CDR3 nucleotides read TGTGCCAGCCCTTCCCCTAGCGGGGACGGAGAGACCCAGTACTTC. This gives the protein CASPSPSGDGETQYF.

J is TRBJ1-1 and V is TRBV5-1; no firm D call. The CDR3 totals 14 residues. V gave up 0 bases and J gave up 3 bases, with 9 bases separating them. The germline V gene has CDR1 SGHRS and CDR2 YFSETQ. CDR3 sequence (DNA): TGCGCCAGCAGCTTGGAACCGGGATACACTGAAGCTTTCTTT. It yields the protein CASSLEPGYTEAFF. Full variable domain (missing parts from reference TRBV5-1 and TRBJ1-1): KAGVTQTPRYLIKTRGQQVTLSCSPISGHRSVSWYQQTPGQGLQFLFEYFSETQRNKGNFPGRFSGRQFSNSRSEMNVSTLELGDSALYLCASSLEPGYTEAFFGQGTRLTVV.

Worth noting for this clone: A much larger clone differs by one base, so this may be a read error. Additional DNA sequences in this sample encode the identical CDR3. The V call is TRBV6-5, the J call TRBJ1-2, with 7 bases identical to TRBD1. J lost 4 bases, V lost 6 bases, and 2 bases had no gene match. Germline V gene data show CDR1 as MNHEY and CDR2 as SVGAGI. The CDR3 extends over 12 amino acids. In DNA, the CDR3 is TGTGCCAGCAGCCCAGGGGGCTATGGCTACACCTTC. This sequence encodes CASSPGGYGYTF.

The V and J genes are TRBV6-1 and TRBJ2-7; 7 bases fit TRBD2. The length of the CDR3 is 15 residues. With V trimmed by 3 bases and J by 0 bases, 5 bases remained unmatched. Germline CDR1 and CDR2: MNHNS and SASEGT. The CDR3 region has the DNA TGTGCCAGCAGTGAGCGCGGGGGTAGCTCCTACGAGCAGTACTTC. It yields the protein CASSERGGSSYEQYF.

V and J are TRBV3-1 (or the pseudogene TRBV3-2) and TRBJ2-3; 10 bases are a match to TRBD2. This CDR3 has 18 residues. Germline V gene data show CDR1 as LGHDT and CDR2 as YNNKEL (reference sequence). The V gene end was trimmed by 0 bases and the J gene end by 10 bases; junction bases not matched to a gene: 16. The CDR3 sequence is CASSQDRGKTSGTDSQYF. CDR3 bases: TGTGCCAGCAGCCAAGATCGGGGAAAAACTAGCGGGACCGATTCGCAGTATTTT.

The rearrangement uses TRBV24-1 and TRBJ1-6; 10 nucleotides line up with TRBD1. The CDR3 contains 16 residues. V gave up 4 bases and J gave up 9 bases; unmatched junction bases: 8. Germline V lookup: CDR1 KGHDR, CDR2 SFDVKD. The CDR3 sequence is CATSDPDRGTTSPLHF. The CDR3, as DNA: TGTGCCACCAGTGACCCGGACAGGGGGACTACTTCACCCCTCCACTTT.

The sample holds one count of this clone. The rearrangement uses TRBV30 and TRBJ1-5, with D possibly being TRBD1 (5 bases). Trimming left V 0 bases short and J 4 bases short, with 13 bases between. There are 15 residues in the CDR3. Germline CDR1 reads GTSNPN; CDR2 reads SVGIG (reference sequence). The CDR3 loop reads CAWSVRDSLNQPQHF. For the CDR3, the DNA is TGTGCCTGGAGTGTACGAGACAGTCTAAATCAGCCCCAGCATTTT.

For the CDR3, the DNA is TGTGCCAGCAGCTCTAGCCGCTCGAATGAGCAGTTCTTC. Protein product: CASSSSRSNEQFF. The chain recombines TRBV7-8 with TRBJ2-1; maybe TRBD2 (5 bases). Trimming cost V 4 bases and J 7 bases, with 11 bases left between them. CDR3 length equals 13 residues. Germline V gene data show CDR1 as SGHVS and CDR2 as FQNEAQ. The full variable domain, rest sourced from reference TRBV7-8 and TRBJ2-1, is GAGVSQSPRYKVAKRGQDVALRCDPISGHVSLFWYQQALGQGPEFLTYFQNEAQLDKSGLPSDRFFAERPEGSVSTLKIQRTQQEDSAVYLCASSSSRSNEQFFGPGTRLTVL.

The chain is built from TRBV9 and TRBJ1-2; the D gene is possibly TRBD1 (6 bases). V shed 3 bases and J shed 4 bases, with 13 bases lying between them. CDR3 length: 14 amino acids. CDR1 is SGDLS and CDR2 is YYNGEE in the germline V gene. This chain's CDR3 is CASSARQATYGYTF. Here the CDR3 DNA reads TGTGCCAGCAGCGCCCGACAGGCCACCTATGGCTACACCTTC. The full variable domain, completed using reference TRBV9 and TRBJ1-2, is DSGVTQTPKHLITATGQRVTLRCSPRSGDLSVYWYQQSLDQGLQFLIQYYNGEERAKGNILERFSAQQFPDLHSELNLSSLELGDSALYFCASSARQATYGYTFGSGTRLTVV.

This clone was picked up one time. The V gene is TRBV19, the J gene TRBJ1-2; D not resolved. This CDR3 is built from 13 residues. Trimming removed 5 bases at V and 4 bases at J, with 11 bases between. Looked up from germline, CDR1 is LNHDA and CDR2 is SQIVND (reference sequence). The CDR3 sequence is CASSSPGSYGYTF. CDR3 DNA sequence: TGTGCCAGTAGTTCCCCCGGTTCCTATGGCTACACCTTC.

This clone was counted between two and nine times. The chain carries TRBV10-3 and TRBJ1-5; 8 positions agree with TRBD1. CDR1 ENHRY and CDR2 SYGVKD come from the germline V gene. The CDR3 covers 13 residues. Losses at the gene ends were 8 bases for V and 3 bases for J; bases not matched to a gene: 3. Here the CDR3 DNA reads TGTGCCATCGGGGGACAGGCCAATCAGCCCCAGCATTTT. Translation: CAIGGQANQPQHF.

The chain employs TRBV10-3 and TRBJ2-3; TRBD1 matches at 11 bases. Germline CDR1 is ENHRY and CDR2 is SYGVKD. There are 14 residues in the CDR3. V shed 10 bases, J shed 5 bases, and the junction held 8 bases outside the gene matches. CDR3 coding DNA: TGTGCCACCTTGGACAGGGGGCTGTTAGATACGCAGTATTTT. Translation gives CATLDRGLLDTQYF.

The J gene is TRBJ2-7, the V gene TRBV7-2; no definite D call. V lost 1 base and J lost 0, with 7 bases in between. Germline V gene data show CDR1 as SGHTA and CDR2 as FQGNSA. The CDR3 has 14 residues. The CDR3 here is CASSLVGSSYEQYF. For the CDR3, the DNA is TGTGCCAGCAGCTTAGTGGGCAGCTCCTACGAGCAGTACTTC.

In its sample, this clone was seen a few times. Germline and junction disagree at one end, which may indicate a read error. V is TRBV10-1 and J is TRBJ1-2; D perhaps matches TRBD1 (6 bases). Per the germline V gene, CDR1 is WNHNN and CDR2 is SYGVQD (reference sequence). The CDR3 covers 10 residues. CDR3 amino acids: CASRGEGGDF. The CDR3 region has the DNA TGCGCCAGCAGGGGGGAGGGGGGCGACTTC.

V is TRBV9 and J is TRBJ1-6; 7 bases align to TRBD1. The CDR3 runs 16 residues. V lost 0 bases, J lost 9 bases, and 9 bases stayed unmatched. Looked up from germline, CDR1 is SGDLS and CDR2 is YYNGEE. CDR3 sequence reads: CASSVGVGAGGSPLHF. Here the CDR3 DNA reads TGTGCCAGCAGCGTAGGGGTCGGTGCAGGGGGTTCACCCCTCCACTTT.

The V gene is TRBV7-9, the J gene TRBJ2-5; 7 bases line up with TRBD2. Trimming at V came to 0 bases and at J to 4 bases, leaving 8 bases not matched to a gene. The CDR3 totals 16 residues. CDR1 and CDR2 (germline): SEHNR, FQNEAQ (reference sequence). CDR3 in DNA: TGTGCCAGCAGCTTAGCGGGCCACCCGGGGGGAGAGACCCAGTACTTC. Translating it yields CASSLAGHPGGETQYF.

The rearrangement joins TRBV27 to TRBJ2-7, with D tentatively TRBD1 (6 bases). The CDR3 covers 16 residues. Germline V gene lookup returns CDR1 MNHEY and CDR2 SMNVEV (reference sequence). Deletions cut 4 bases from V and 1 base from J, with 17 bases between. The CDR3 reads CASSSHTRQASYEQYF. Written as DNA, the CDR3 is TGTGCCAGCAGTTCCCATACCCGACAGGCTTCCTACGAGCAGTACTTC.

The V gene is TRBV5-4, the J gene TRBJ2-5, with a weak D call TRBD2 (7 bases). CDR3 size: 16 residues. Germline V gene sequence: CDR1 SGHNT, CDR2 YYREEE (reference sequence). Trimming shortened V by 3 bases and J by 3 bases, and 18 bases separated the two germline ends. The CDR3 DNA reads as TGTGCCAGCAGCTCAGTCCAGGGGAGGGCGGAAGAGACCCAGTACTTC. It yields the protein CASSSVQGRAEETQYF.